The 16 T cell receptor beta chains listed next were all sequenced from one sample in a study of OX40 agonist ivuxolimab in advanced cancers. The data were produced by immunoSEQ multiplex PCR, yet TCRdb's version contains in-frame clones alone and is incomplete. The sample consists of over 70,000 clones, 85% to 95% of them appearing once. Here the sequenced sample was CD4+ or CD8+ T cells sorted from blood, taken in a trial of the OX40 agonist ivuxolimab. These receptor sequences come from an adult with an advanced solid tumor such as melanoma, head and neck, liver or kidney cancer.

This clone showed up just once. This chain connects TRBV11-2 to TRBJ2-7, with 9 bases identical to TRBD1. This CDR3 has 16 amino acids. V gave up 7 bases and J gave up 5 bases; unmatched junction bases: 15. Per the germline V gene, CDR1 is SGHAT and CDR2 is FQNNGV. The CDR3 region has the DNA TGTGCCAGCACCCAATTAGGGGACAGGGAAGTCAACGAGCAGTACTTC. This sequence encodes CASTQLGDREVNEQYF.

The rearrangement uses TRBV9 and TRBJ2-7; 9 nucleotides line up with TRBD2. The CDR3 has 15 amino acids. Germline CDR1 is SGDLS and CDR2 is YYNGEE. V trimming: 0 bases; J trimming: 3 bases; junction bases outside the gene matches: 4. DNA for the CDR3: TGTGCCAGCAGCGTAGACGGTAGCGGGAGCTACGAGCAGTACTTC. It encodes CASSVDGSGSYEQYF.

This chain uses TRBV5-4 with TRBJ1-2; D call uncertain. This CDR3 is built from 14 residues. From germline, CDR1 is SGHNT and CDR2 YYREEE (reference sequence). Trimming took off 4 bases at V and 2 bases at J, with 12 bases between the two ends. The CDR3 spells CASSPRGSNYGYTF. In nucleotides, the CDR3 is TGTGCCAGCAGCCCCAGAGGTAGCAACTATGGCTACACCTTC. The entire variable domain, with the rest obtained from reference TRBV5-4 and TRBJ1-2, is as follows: ETGVTQSPTHLIKTRGQQVTLRCSSQSGHNTVSWYQQALGQGPQFIFQYYREEENGRGNFPPRFSGLQFPNYSSELNVNALELDDSALYLCASSPRGSNYGYTFGSGTRLTVV.

The chain employs TRBV5-6 and TRBJ2-3; D remains unclear. V was clipped by 0 bases and J by 2 bases, with 7 bases between them. This CDR3 contains 14 residues. The V gene's germline CDR1 is SGHDT and CDR2 YYEEEE. Written as DNA, the CDR3 is TGTGCCAGCAGCTTGGACGGCATCACAGATACGCAGTATTTT. Its translation: CASSLDGITDTQYF.

The chain employs TRBV29-1 and TRBJ2-2; D is possibly TRBD2 (6 bases). The CDR3 runs to 15 residues. Germline lookup yields CDR1 SQVTM and CDR2 ANQGSEA. V dropped 4 bases and J dropped 4 bases, with 16 bases sitting between them. CDR3 DNA: TGCAGCGTTGGCCCGAGCGAGGAGGGCACCGGGGAGCTGTTTTTT. Translated, it gives CSVGPSEEGTGELFF.

This rearrangement joins TRBV27 to TRBJ2-1; possible D gene TRBD2, 6 bases. The CDR3 is made up of 14 amino acids. Per the germline V gene, CDR1 is MNHEY and CDR2 is SMNVEV (reference sequence). V was pared by 3 bases and J by 8 bases, with 14 bases between. The CDR3 bases are TGTGCCAGCAGTTTCGGGGGTGTGTATGATGAGCAGTTCTTC. Residues: CASSFGGVYDEQFF.

The J gene is TRBJ1-3, the V gene TRBV4-1, with D perhaps matching TRBD1 (5 bases). Germline-derived CDR1 and CDR2 are MGHRA and YSYEKL. This CDR3 region has 18 residues. The ends were cut back, 3 bases at V and 0 bases at J, with 18 bases in the middle. The CDR3 sequence: CASSQRASGLISGNTIYF. DNA of the CDR3: TGCGCCAGCAGCCAGCGCGCCTCGGGACTGATCTCTGGAAACACCATATATTTT.

The chain couples TRBV7-8 to TRBJ2-6, with D maybe TRBD1 (6 bases). The germline V gene has CDR1 SGHVS and CDR2 FQNEAQ. The CDR3 totals 18 residues. Trimming stripped 0 bases from V and 1 base from J, with 13 bases between. CDR3 loop: CASSLARARGSGANVLTF. The CDR3 bases are TGTGCCAGCAGCTTAGCGCGGGCTAGGGGGTCTGGGGCCAACGTCCTGACTTTC. The full variable domain, rest sourced from reference TRBV7-8 and TRBJ2-6, is GAGVSQSPRYKVAKRGQDVALRCDPISGHVSLFWYQQALGQGPEFLTYFQNEAQLDKSGLPSDRFFAERPEGSVSTLKIQRTQQEDSAVYLCASSLARARGSGANVLTFGAGSRLTVL.

CDR3 bases: TGTGCCAGCAGCCCACAGGGGGAACCCCCCTACAATGAGCAGTTCTTC. Its translation: CASSPQGEPPYNEQFF. The genes are TRBV27 and TRBJ2-1, with 8 bases identical to TRBD1. The CDR3 consists of 16 residues. Losses at the gene ends were 6 bases for V and 2 bases for J; bases not matched to a gene: 9. The germline CDR1 and CDR2 sequences are MNHEY and SMNVEV (reference sequence).

V and J are TRBV19 and TRBJ2-2, with D unresolved. Germline values: CDR1 LNHDA, CDR2 SQIVND (reference sequence). This CDR3 has 12 amino acids. Between the trimmed V and J ends, which lost 8 bases and 1 base, there was a span of 5 bases. The CDR3 here is CASLMNTGELFF. The CDR3 region has the DNA TGTGCCAGTCTGATGAACACCGGGGAGCTGTTTTTT.

The chain joins TRBV7-8 to TRBJ2-1; a weak D match, TRBD2 (5 bases). The CDR3 is 16 amino acids. V lost 7 bases, J lost 0 bases, and 16 bases lay in between. Germline CDR1 and CDR2: SGHVS and FQNEAQ. The CDR3 bases are TGTGCCAGCAAGGACTCGCACCCAAGCTCCTACAATGAGCAGTTCTTC. It specifies CASKDSHPSSYNEQFF.

This clone is medium-sized in the sample. This chain joins TRBV6-1 and TRBJ2-7; a weak D match, TRBD1 (6 bases). This CDR3 comprises 14 residues. Germline values: CDR1 MNHNS, CDR2 SASEGT. V was trimmed by 2 bases and J by 5 bases, leaving 13 bases between them. For the CDR3, the DNA is TGTGCCAGCAGTGAACCAGGGGAGTTACACGAGCAGTACTTC. This sequence encodes CASSEPGELHEQYF.

This chain connects TRBV4-3 to TRBJ2-1, with D perhaps TRBD1 (5 bases). The CDR3 is 12 amino acids. With 8 bases removed from V and 7 bases from J, the gap between germline ends came to 12 bases. The V gene's germline CDR1 is LGHNA and CDR2 YSLEER. In nucleotides, the CDR3 is TGCGCCAGCTCCGCCCCAGGGAATGAGCAGTTCTTC. Its protein product is CASSAPGNEQFF.

The chain combines TRBV27 with TRBJ2-2; TRBD2 aligns across 14 bases. The CDR3 consists of 15 residues. With 10 bases clipped from V and 4 bases from J, the junction kept 5 bases outside the gene matches. Germline V gene sequence: CDR1 MNHEY, CDR2 SMNVEV (reference sequence). The CDR3 nucleotides are TGTGCCACCCGGACTAGCGGGGGGACCACCGGGGAGCTGTTTTTT. This translates into CATRTSGGTTGELFF.

The chain couples TRBV5-5 to TRBJ1-5; possible D gene TRBD1, 6 bases. The CDR3 is 16 amino acids. With 4 bases removed from V and 4 bases from J, the gap between germline ends came to 18 bases. The germline V gene encodes CDR1 SGHKS and CDR2 YYEKEE (reference sequence). The CDR3, as DNA: TGTGCCAGCAGCGGAACCAACAGGGAGGGGAATCAGCCCCAGCATTTT. Residues: CASSGTNREGNQPQHF. Full variable domain (outside the CDR3, taken from reference TRBV5-5 and TRBJ1-5): DAGVTQSPTHLIKTRGQQVTLRCSPISGHKSVSWYQQVLGQGPQFIFQYYEKEERGRGNFPDRFSARQFPNYSSELNVNALLLGDSALYLCASSGTNREGNQPQHFGDGTRLSIL.

This chain joins TRBV7-2 and TRBJ2-3, with TRBD2 matching 7 bases. V dropped 1 base and J dropped 2; count of bases not matched to a gene: 12. Germline loops: CDR1 SGHTA, CDR2 FQGNSA. This CDR3 spans 18 amino acids. The CDR3 DNA sequence: TGTGCCAGCAGCTTAGGAAAGCGGGACCACTACATCACAGATACGCAGTATTTT. This translates into CASSLGKRDHYITDTQYF.